The 19 T cell receptor beta chains in this list originate from one sample, sequenced in a study of CD8 T cells in Susac syndrome. A quantity of roughly 0.5 to 1 ug RNA underwent reverse transcription using random hexamers. TCRdb passed the immunoSEQ multiplex PCR reads through MiXCR, listing each CDR3 protein once. The sample lists some 120,000 distinct CDR3 sequences, about 95% occurring once. Source material: CD4+ T cells from PBMCs. These receptors all come from a human donor in good health.

V gene TRBV5-1 combines with J gene TRBJ2-5; 7 bases are a match to TRBD1. V gave up 4 bases and J gave up 1 base; unmatched junction bases: 10. The length of the CDR3 is 16 residues. Germline V CDR1 and CDR2: SGHRS, YFSETQ. The CDR3 spells CASSRGSGQFQETQYF. For the CDR3, the DNA is TGCGCCAGCAGCCGTGGGTCGGGACAGTTCCAAGAGACCCAGTACTTC.

The V call is TRBV7-2, the J call TRBJ2-7; 10 nucleotides align to TRBD1. The CDR3 is 13 amino acids. The ends lost 5 bases at V and 5 bases at J; junction bases unmatched: 3. In germline, CDR1 is SGHTA, CDR2 FQGNSA. CDR3 amino acids: CASSTTGGNEQYF. The CDR3 coding sequence is TGTGCCAGCAGCACGACAGGGGGCAACGAGCAGTACTTC.

V is TRBV27 and J is TRBJ2-6; 7 nucleotides align to TRBD1. CDR1 is MNHEY and CDR2 is SMNVEV in the germline V gene (reference sequence). The CDR3 runs 16 residues. J gave up 1 base and V 3 bases, and 3 bases lay outside the gene matches. The CDR3 DNA sequence: TGTGCCAGCAGTTTTGGCAGGGGGTCTGGGGCCAACGTCCTGACTTTC. It encodes CASSFGRGSGANVLTF.

V gene TRBV20-1 combines with J gene TRBJ2-1; D may be TRBD1 or TRBD2 (5 bases each). Trimming pared 3 bases from V and 15 bases from J, leaving 15 bases between. The CDR3 covers 11 residues. The germline gives CDR1 DFQATT, CDR2 SNEGSKA (reference sequence). CDR3 nucleotides: TGCAGTGCTAGTCACGGTGGGGCGGGGTTCTTC. Protein product: CSASHGGAGFF.

J is TRBJ2-7 and V is TRBV7-6, with D possibly matching TRBD2 (5 bases). V lost 6 bases and J 6 bases, leaving 21 bases between the germline ends. Germline CDR1 SGHVS, CDR2 FNYEAQ. The CDR3 is made up of 15 amino acids. The CDR3 reads CASSLIPDGNSEQYF. In DNA form, the CDR3 reads TGTGCCAGCAGTCTCATCCCGGACGGGAACTCCGAGCAGTACTTC. The whole variable domain, filled in from reference TRBV7-6 and TRBJ2-7, reads GAGVSQSPRYKVTKRGQDVALRCDPISGHVSLYWYRQALGQGPEFLTYFNYEAQQDKSGLPNDRFSAERPEGSISTLTIQRTEQRDSAMYRCASSLIPDGNSEQYFGPGTRLTVT.

This clonotype was seen just once. The gene calls are TRBV7-2 and TRBJ2-5; the D is unclear. Trimming pared 3 bases from V and 3 bases from J, leaving 8 bases between. The CDR3 totals 13 residues. Germline V gene lookup returns CDR1 SGHTA and CDR2 FQGNSA. This CDR3 is CASSFHVEETQYF. The CDR3 DNA reads as TGTGCCAGCAGCTTCCACGTCGAAGAGACCCAGTACTTC.

The chain joins TRBV29-1 to TRBJ1-3, with 7 bases lining up with TRBD1. The germline gives CDR1 SQVTM, CDR2 ANQGSEA. The CDR3 is made up of 16 amino acids. The V and J ends lost 2 bases and 2 bases, in that order; junction bases with no gene match: 9. CDR3 residues: CSVEIGGTGAGNTIYF. The CDR3 DNA is TGCAGCGTTGAAATCGGGGGTACAGGGGCTGGAAACACCATATATTTT.

The chain links TRBV5-1 to TRBJ1-2; D is unresolved. The V gene's germline CDR1 is SGHRS and CDR2 YFSETQ. The CDR3 length is 14 residues. V lost 4 bases and J lost 3, with 13 bases in between. CDR3 in DNA: TGCGCCAGCAGCCTGAAAGGGAACGACTATGGCTACACCTTC. Residues: CASSLKGNDYGYTF.

The V gene is TRBV12-5, the J gene TRBJ1-4, with unresolved D. The germline V gene has CDR1 LGHNT and CDR2 FRNRAP. This CDR3 spans 13 amino acids. V lost 1 base, J lost 6 bases, and 6 bases lay in between. The CDR3 DNA reads as TGTGCTAGTGGTTTGGGGACGGATGAAAAACTGTTTTTT. Its protein product is CASGLGTDEKLFF. Full variable domain (rest looked up from reference TRBV12-5 and TRBJ1-4): DARVTQTPRHKVTEMGQEVTMRCQPILGHNTVFWYRQTMMQGLELLAYFRNRAPLDDSGMPKDRFSAEMPDATLATLKIQPSEPRDSAVYFCASGLGTDEKLFFGSGTQLSVL.

V is TRBV20-1 and J is TRBJ2-1; TRBD2 might be the D (5 bases). The CDR3 sequence is 12 residues long. Trimming cost V 6 bases and J 6 bases, with 12 bases left between them. Germline values: CDR1 DFQATT, CDR2 SNEGSKA (reference sequence). The CDR3 nucleotides read TGCAGTGCCCCGAAAGGGAGCAATGAGCAGTTCTTC. Translating it yields CSAPKGSNEQFF.

The chain couples TRBV15 to TRBJ2-2; D gene ambiguous. The CDR3 covers 14 residues. V lost 3 bases and J lost 4, with 9 bases in between. From germline, CDR1 is LNHNV and CDR2 YYDKDF (reference sequence). The CDR3 protein is CATSRGFGTGELFF. Here the CDR3 DNA reads TGTGCCACCAGCAGGGGATTTGGCACCGGGGAGCTGTTTTTT.

The chain couples TRBV7-6 to TRBJ2-5; no reliable D call. This CDR3 region has 11 residues. Trimming cost V 4 bases and J 0 bases, with 0 bases left between them. Germline V lookup: CDR1 SGHVS, CDR2 FNYEAQ. In DNA, the CDR3 is TGTGCCAGCAGCTACCAAGAGACCCAGTACTTC. Protein: CASSYQETQYF.

The chain has TRBV3-1 and TRBJ2-1, with D tentatively TRBD1 (5 bases). Germline lookup yields CDR1 LGHDT and CDR2 YNNKEL (reference sequence). The CDR3 runs 13 residues. Between the trimmed V and J ends, which lost 0 bases and 11 bases, there was a span of 11 bases. CDR3 coding DNA: TGTGCCAGCAGCCAAGATCTCCAGGGCAAGCAGTTCTTC. As protein: CASSQDLQGKQFF.

The CDR3 protein is CASSLVGAATYEQYF. The CDR3 bases are TGTGCCAGCAGCTTGGTAGGAGCGGCTACCTACGAGCAGTACTTC. The rearrangement joins TRBV5-6 to TRBJ2-7, with D perhaps TRBD2 (5 bases). V was shortened by 0 bases and J by 2 bases, with 12 bases between the two germline ends. Germline V gives CDR1 SGHDT, CDR2 YYEEEE. The CDR3 is 15 amino acids.

V usage is TRBV20-1 and J usage is TRBJ2-7, with D perhaps TRBD2 (7 bases). Germline V lookup: CDR1 DFQATT, CDR2 SNEGSKA (reference sequence). This CDR3 spans 14 amino acids. V lost 6 bases, J lost 0 bases, and 15 bases lay in between. This CDR3 reads CSARKGGSSYEQYF. CDR3 coding DNA: TGCAGTGCCCGTAAGGGGGGGAGCTCCTACGAGCAGTACTTC.

The V and J genes are TRBV9 and TRBJ1-1; D is perhaps TRBD1 (5 bases). V dropped 0 bases and J dropped 4 bases, with 13 bases sitting between them. Germline lookup yields CDR1 SGDLS and CDR2 YYNGEE. The CDR3 consists of 15 residues. This CDR3 reads CASSVDAGSGTEAFF. CDR3 coding DNA: TGTGCCAGCAGCGTAGATGCAGGGTCGGGCACTGAAGCTTTCTTT.

This chain joins TRBV6-2 or TRBV6-3 and TRBJ2-1, with unresolved D. CDR1 and CDR2 from the germline V gene are MNHEY and SVGEGT. The V end lost 7 bases, the J end lost 6 bases, and 10 bases lay between the germline ends. CDR3 length: 12 amino acids. CDR3 DNA: TGTGCCAGCACGAAAGGTCCCAATGAGCAGTTCTTC. Translating gives CASTKGPNEQFF.

V usage is TRBV6-2 or TRBV6-3 and J usage is TRBJ2-2; 9 nucleotides match TRBD2. This CDR3 region has 17 residues. In germline, CDR1 is MNHEY, CDR2 SVGEGT. V lost 0 bases, J lost 0 bases, and 2 bases stayed unmatched. The CDR3 nucleotides are TGTGCCAGCAGTTACTCGGCTAGCGGGGCGAACACCGGGGAGCTGTTTTTT. Encoded protein: CASSYSASGANTGELFF.

The CDR3 DNA sequence: TGTGCCAGTAGTTTCACCCTTTTGGCCGTCTATGGCTACACCTTC. This codes for CASSFTLLAVYGYTF. V and J are TRBV19 and TRBJ1-2; D gene ambiguous. The CDR3 consists of 15 residues. Germline CDR1 reads LNHDA; CDR2 reads SQIVND (reference sequence). The V gene lost 5 bases and the J gene lost 4 bases, with 17 bases spanning the gap.